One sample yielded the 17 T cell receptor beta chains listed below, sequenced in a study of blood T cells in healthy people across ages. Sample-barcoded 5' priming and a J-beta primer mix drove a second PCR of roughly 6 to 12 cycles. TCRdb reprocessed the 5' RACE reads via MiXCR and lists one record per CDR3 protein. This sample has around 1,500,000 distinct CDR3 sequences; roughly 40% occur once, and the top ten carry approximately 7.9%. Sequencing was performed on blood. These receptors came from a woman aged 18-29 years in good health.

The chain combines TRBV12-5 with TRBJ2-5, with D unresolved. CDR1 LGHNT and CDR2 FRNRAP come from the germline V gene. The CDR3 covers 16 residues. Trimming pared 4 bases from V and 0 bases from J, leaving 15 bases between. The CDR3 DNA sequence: TGTGCTAGTGGTTCTTTCGCGGCCCTGTACCAAGAGACCCAGTACTTC. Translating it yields CASGSFAALYQETQYF.

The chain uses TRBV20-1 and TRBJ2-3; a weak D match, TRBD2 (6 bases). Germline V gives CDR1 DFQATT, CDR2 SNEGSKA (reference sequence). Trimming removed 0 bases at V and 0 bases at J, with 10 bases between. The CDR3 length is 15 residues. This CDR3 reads CSARDGGYSTDTQYF. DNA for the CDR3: TGCAGTGCTAGAGACGGGGGTTATAGCACAGATACGCAGTATTTT.

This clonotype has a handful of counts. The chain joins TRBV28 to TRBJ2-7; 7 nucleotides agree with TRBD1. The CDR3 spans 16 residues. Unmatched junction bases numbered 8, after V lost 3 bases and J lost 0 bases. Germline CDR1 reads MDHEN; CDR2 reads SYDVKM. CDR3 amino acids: CASSLLGTVGSYEQYF. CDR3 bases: TGTGCCAGCAGTTTGCTGGGGACAGTAGGCTCCTACGAGCAGTACTTC. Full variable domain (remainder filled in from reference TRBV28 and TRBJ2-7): DVKVTQSSRYLVKRTGEKVFLECVQDMDHENMFWYRQDPGLGLRLIYFSYDVKMKEKGDIPEGYSVSREKKERFSLILESASTNQTSMYLCASSLLGTVGSYEQYFGPGTRLTVT.

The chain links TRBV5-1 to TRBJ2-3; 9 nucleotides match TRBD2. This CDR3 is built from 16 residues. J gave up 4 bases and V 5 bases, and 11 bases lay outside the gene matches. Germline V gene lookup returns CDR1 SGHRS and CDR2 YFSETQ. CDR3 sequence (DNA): TGCGCCAGCAGAACCGGGGGGGGACTAGCAGCAGATACGCAGTATTTT. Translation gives CASRTGGGLAADTQYF.

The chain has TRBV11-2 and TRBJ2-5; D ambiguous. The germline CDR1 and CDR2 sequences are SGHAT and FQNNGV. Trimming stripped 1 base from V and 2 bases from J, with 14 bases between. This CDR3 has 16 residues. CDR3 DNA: TGTGCCAGCAGCTTAGGTCAGTGGGATGATCAAGAGACCCAGTACTTC. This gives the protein CASSLGQWDDQETQYF.

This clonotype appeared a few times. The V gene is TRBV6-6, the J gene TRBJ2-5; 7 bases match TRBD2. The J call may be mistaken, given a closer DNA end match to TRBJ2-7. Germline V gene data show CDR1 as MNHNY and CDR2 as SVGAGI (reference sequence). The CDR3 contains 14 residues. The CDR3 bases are TGTGCCAGCAGTTACCGACTAGCCCTTAACGAGCAGTACTTC. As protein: CASSYRLALNEQYF.

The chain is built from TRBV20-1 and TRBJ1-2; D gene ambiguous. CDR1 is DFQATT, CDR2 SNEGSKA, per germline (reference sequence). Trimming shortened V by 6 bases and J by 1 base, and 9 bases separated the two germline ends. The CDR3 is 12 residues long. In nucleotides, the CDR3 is TGCAGTGCCGAGACGGATAACTATGGCTACACCTTC. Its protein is CSAETDNYGYTF.

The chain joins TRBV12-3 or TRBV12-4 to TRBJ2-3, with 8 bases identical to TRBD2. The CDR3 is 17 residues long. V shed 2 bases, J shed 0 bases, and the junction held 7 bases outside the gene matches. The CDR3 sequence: CASSLRREGPSTDTQYF. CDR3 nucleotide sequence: TGTGCCAGCAGTTTAAGACGGGAGGGCCCTAGCACAGATACGCAGTATTTT.

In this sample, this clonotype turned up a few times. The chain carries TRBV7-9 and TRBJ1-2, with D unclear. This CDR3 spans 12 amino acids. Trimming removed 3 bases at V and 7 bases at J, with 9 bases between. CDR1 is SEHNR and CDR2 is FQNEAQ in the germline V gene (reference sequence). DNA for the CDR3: TGTGCCAGCAGCTTTGGGGTGATTGGCTACACCTTC. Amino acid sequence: CASSFGVIGYTF.

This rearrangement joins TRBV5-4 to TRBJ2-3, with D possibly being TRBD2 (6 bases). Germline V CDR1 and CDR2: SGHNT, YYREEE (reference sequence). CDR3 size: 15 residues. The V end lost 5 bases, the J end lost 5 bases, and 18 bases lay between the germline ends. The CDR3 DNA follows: TGTGCCAGCAGTTTACAACTGTCGGGGGTAGATACGCAGTATTTT. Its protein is CASSLQLSGVDTQYF.

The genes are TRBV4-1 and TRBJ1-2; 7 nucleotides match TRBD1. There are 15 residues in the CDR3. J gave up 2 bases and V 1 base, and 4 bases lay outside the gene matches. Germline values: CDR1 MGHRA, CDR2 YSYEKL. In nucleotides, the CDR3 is TGCGCCAGCAGCCAAGTCGGACAGGCGAACTATGGCTACACCTTC. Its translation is CASSQVGQANYGYTF.

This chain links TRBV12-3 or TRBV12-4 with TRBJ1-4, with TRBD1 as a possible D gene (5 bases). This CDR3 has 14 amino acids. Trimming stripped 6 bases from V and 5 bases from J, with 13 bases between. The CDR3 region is CASRAGTPNEKLFF. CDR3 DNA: TGTGCCAGCAGGGCCGGGACCCCCAATGAAAAACTGTTTTTT.

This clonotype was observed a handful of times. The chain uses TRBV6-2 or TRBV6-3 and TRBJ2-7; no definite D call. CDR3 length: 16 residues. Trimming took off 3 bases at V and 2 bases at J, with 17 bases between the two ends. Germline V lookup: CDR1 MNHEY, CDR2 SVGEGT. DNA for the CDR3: TGTGCCAGCAGTTATCGGGCCACCGTTATTACCTACGAGCAGTACTTC. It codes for CASSYRATVITYEQYF.

The CDR3 DNA reads TGTGCCAGCTCACCGACAGAAAAGAACTACGAGCAGTACTTC. Amino acid sequence: CASSPTEKNYEQYF. The chain uses TRBV18 and TRBJ2-7, with a tentative D call TRBD1 (5 bases). Germline-derived CDR1 and CDR2 are KGHSH and LQKENI. The CDR3 extends over 14 amino acids. Trimming took 3 bases from V and 3 from J, leaving 12 bases between them.

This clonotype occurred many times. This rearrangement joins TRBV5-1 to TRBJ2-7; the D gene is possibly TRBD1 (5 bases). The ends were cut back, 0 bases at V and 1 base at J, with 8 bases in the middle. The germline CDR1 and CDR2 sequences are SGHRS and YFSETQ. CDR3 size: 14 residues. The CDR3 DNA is TGCGCCAGCAGCTTGGTTGACAGATCCTACGAGCAGTACTTC. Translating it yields CASSLVDRSYEQYF.

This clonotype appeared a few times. CDR3 region: CASSSASGGSYEQYF. In DNA, the CDR3 is TGTGCCAGCAGTTCTGCTAGCGGGGGATCCTACGAGCAGTACTTC. The chain uses TRBV28 and TRBJ2-7, with 10 bases matching TRBD2. V was pared by 4 bases and J by 1 base, with 4 bases of the junction left unmatched. The CDR3 has 15 residues. Germline V gives CDR1 MDHEN, CDR2 SYDVKM.

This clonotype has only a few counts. In DNA form, the CDR3 reads TGCGCCAGCAGTCCTCCTCTCGGGACACCTAGCCCCCTCCCACCAGAGACCCAGTACTTC. It yields the protein CASSPPLGTPSPLPPETQYF. The rearrangement links TRBV5-1 to TRBJ2-5, with D tentatively TRBD1 (6 bases). Germline loops: CDR1 SGHRS, CDR2 YFSETQ. V gave up 5 bases and J gave up 4 bases, with 33 bases separating them. This CDR3 has 20 amino acids.